Detailed here is one TCR beta chain. Since a much larger clone is just one base distant, this may be a read error. Time point in this sample: longitudinal time-point 3. This sample stems from a study of neurological immune-mediated disorders. Template-switch 5'RACE cDNA synthesis added a 10-nucleotide unique molecular identifier. TCRdb reanalysed the 5' RACE reads using MiXCR and keeps one entry per CDR3 protein. Altogether roughly 57,000 distinct CDR3 sequences are present, approximately 8.4% being singletons, with the ten largest covering under 2.5%. CDR3 length equals 14 residues. In germline, CDR1 is SGHRS, CDR2 YFSETQ.

The specimen was PBMCs. V gene TRBV5-1 combines with J gene TRBJ1-1; D is perhaps TRBD1 (5 bases). This TCR was recovered from a woman in her 40s in good health. The CDR3 nucleotides are TGCGCCAGCAGCCCTCCTTCTGCGCTGGGGGAAGATTTCTTT. The encoded protein is CASSPPSALGEDFF.